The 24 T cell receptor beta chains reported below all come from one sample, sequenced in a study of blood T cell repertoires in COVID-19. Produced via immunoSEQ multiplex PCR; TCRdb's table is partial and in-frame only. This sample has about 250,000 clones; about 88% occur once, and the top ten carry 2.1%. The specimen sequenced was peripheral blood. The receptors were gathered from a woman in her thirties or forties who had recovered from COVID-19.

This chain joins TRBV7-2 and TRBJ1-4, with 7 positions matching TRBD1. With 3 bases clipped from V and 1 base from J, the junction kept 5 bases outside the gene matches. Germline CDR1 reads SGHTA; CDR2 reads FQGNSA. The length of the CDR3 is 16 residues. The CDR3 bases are TGTGCCAGCAGCTTGGCCTACAGGGGAACTAATGAAAAACTGTTTTTT. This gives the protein CASSLAYRGTNEKLFF. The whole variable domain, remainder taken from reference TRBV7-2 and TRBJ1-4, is GAGVSQSPSNKVTEKGKDVELRCDPISGHTALYWYRQSLGQGLEFLIYFQGNSAPDKSGLPSDRFSAERTGGSVSTLTIQRTQQEDSAVYLCASSLAYRGTNEKLFFGSGTQLSVL.

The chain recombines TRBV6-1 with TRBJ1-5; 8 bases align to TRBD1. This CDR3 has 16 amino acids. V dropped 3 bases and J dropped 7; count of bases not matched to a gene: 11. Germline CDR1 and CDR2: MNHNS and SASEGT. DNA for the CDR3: TGTGCCAGCAGTGATGGGACAGGACGCCCCCTCCAGCCCCAGCATTTT. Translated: CASSDGTGRPLQPQHF.

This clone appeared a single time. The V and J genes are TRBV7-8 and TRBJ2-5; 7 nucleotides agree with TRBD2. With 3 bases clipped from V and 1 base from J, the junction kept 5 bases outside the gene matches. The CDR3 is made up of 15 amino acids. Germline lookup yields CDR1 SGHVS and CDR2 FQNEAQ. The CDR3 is CASSFAGTTQETQYF. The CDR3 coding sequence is TGTGCCAGCAGCTTCGCCGGGACTACCCAAGAGACCCAGTACTTC. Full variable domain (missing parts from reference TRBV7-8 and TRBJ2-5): GAGVSQSPRYKVAKRGQDVALRCDPISGHVSLFWYQQALGQGPEFLTYFQNEAQLDKSGLPSDRFFAERPEGSVSTLKIQRTQQEDSAVYLCASSFAGTTQETQYFGPGTRLLVL.

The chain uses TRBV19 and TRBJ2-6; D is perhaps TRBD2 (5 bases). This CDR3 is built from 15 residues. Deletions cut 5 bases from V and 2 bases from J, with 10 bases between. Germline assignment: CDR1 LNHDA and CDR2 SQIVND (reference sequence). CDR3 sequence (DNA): TGTGCCAGTAGTCCCCCGGGGACTGGGGCCAACGTCCTGACTTTC. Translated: CASSPPGTGANVLTF.

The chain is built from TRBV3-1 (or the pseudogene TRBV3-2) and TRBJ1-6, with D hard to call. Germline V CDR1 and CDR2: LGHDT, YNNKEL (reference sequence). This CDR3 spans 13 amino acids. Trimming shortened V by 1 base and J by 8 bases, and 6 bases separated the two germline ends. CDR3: CASSQAYHSPLHF. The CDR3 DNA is TGTGCCAGCAGCCAAGCGTATCATTCACCCCTCCACTTT.

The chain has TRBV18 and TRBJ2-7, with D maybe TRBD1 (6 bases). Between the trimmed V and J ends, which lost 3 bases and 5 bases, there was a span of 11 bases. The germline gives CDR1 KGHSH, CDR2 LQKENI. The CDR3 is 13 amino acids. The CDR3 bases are TGTGCCAGCTCACCCAACAGGGCGGACGAGCAGTACTTC. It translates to CASSPNRADEQYF. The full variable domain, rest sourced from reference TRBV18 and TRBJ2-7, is NAGVMQNPRHLVRRRGQEARLRCSPMKGHSHVYWYRQLPEEGLKFMVYLQKENIIDESGMPKERFSAEFPKEGPSILRIQQVVRGDSAAYFCASSPNRADEQYFGPGTRLTVT.

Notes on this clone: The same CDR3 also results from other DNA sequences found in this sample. CDR3 DNA: TGTGCCAGCAGCTTAGAAACAGGGAACTATGGCTACACCTTC. Translation gives CASSLETGNYGYTF. This chain joins TRBV11-3 and TRBJ1-2; D is perhaps TRBD1 (6 bases). CDR1 is SGHNT and CDR2 is YENEEA in the germline V gene. This CDR3 comprises 14 residues. V was pared by 0 bases and J by 2 bases, with 7 bases between.

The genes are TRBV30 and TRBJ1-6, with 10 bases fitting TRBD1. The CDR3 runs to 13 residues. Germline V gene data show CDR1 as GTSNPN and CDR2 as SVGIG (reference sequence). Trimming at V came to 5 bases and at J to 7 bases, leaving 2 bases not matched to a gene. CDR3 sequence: CAWGDRGNSPLHF. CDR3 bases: TGTGCCTGGGGGGACAGGGGAAATTCACCCCTCCACTTT.

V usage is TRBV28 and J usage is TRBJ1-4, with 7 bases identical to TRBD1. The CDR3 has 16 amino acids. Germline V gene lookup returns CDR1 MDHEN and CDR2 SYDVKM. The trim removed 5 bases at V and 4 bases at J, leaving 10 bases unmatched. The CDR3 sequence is CASSPRTGAFNEKLFF. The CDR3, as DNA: TGTGCCAGCAGTCCCCGGACAGGAGCGTTTAATGAAAAACTGTTTTTT.

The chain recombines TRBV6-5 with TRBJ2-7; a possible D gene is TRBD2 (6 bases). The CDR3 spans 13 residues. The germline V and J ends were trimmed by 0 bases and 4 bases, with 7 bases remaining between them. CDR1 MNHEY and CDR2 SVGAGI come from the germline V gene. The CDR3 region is CASSYSGRYEQYF. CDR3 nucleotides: TGTGCCAGCAGTTACTCAGGGAGGTACGAGCAGTACTTC.

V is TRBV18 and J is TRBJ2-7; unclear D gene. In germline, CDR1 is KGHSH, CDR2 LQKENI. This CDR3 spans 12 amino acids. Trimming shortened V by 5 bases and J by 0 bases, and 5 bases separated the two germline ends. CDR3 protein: CASSTISYEQYF. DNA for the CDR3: TGTGCCAGCTCAACAATCTCCTACGAGCAGTACTTC. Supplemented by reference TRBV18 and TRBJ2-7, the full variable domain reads NAGVMQNPRHLVRRRGQEARLRCSPMKGHSHVYWYRQLPEEGLKFMVYLQKENIIDESGMPKERFSAEFPKEGPSILRIQQVVRGDSAAYFCASSTISYEQYFGPGTRLTVT.

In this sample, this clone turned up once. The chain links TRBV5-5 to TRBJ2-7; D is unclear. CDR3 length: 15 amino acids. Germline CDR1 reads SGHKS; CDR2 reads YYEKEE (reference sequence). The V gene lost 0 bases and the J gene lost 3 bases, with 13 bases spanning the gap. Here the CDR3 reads CASSLALETLYEQYF. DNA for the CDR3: TGTGCCAGCAGCTTGGCGCTGGAGACCCTCTACGAGCAGTACTTC.

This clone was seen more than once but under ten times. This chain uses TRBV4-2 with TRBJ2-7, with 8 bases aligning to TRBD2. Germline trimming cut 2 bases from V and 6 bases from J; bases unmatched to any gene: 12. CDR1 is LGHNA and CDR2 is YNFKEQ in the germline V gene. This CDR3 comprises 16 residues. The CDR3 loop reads CASSQLWRQRGTEQYF. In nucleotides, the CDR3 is TGTGCCAGCAGCCAACTCTGGAGACAGCGGGGGACCGAGCAGTACTTC.

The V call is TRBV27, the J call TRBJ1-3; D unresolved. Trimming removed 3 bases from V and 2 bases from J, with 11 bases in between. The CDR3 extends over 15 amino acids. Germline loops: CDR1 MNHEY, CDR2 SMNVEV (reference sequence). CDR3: CASSLLWGAGNTIYF. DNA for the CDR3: TGTGCCAGCAGTTTGTTGTGGGGAGCTGGAAACACCATATATTTT.

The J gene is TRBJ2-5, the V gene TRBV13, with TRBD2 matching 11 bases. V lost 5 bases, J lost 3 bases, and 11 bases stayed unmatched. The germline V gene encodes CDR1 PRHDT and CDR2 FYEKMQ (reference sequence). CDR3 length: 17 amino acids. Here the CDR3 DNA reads TGTGCCAGCAGCCTCCTCGGTCGGGGACTAGCGGAAGAGACCCAGTACTTC. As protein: CASSLLGRGLAEETQYF.

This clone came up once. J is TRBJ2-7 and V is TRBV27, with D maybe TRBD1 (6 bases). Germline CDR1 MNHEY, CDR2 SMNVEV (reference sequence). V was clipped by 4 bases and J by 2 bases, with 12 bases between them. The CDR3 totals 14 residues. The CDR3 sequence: CASSSSRGPYEQYF. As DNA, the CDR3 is TGTGCCAGCAGTTCTTCCAGGGGACCCTACGAGCAGTACTTC.

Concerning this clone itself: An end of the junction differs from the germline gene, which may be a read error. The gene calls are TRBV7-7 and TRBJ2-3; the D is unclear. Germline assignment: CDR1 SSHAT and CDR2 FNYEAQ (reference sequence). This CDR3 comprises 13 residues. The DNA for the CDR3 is TGTGCTAGCAGCTTAGGGTCGGGAGATACGCAGTATTTT. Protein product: CASSLGSGDTQYF.

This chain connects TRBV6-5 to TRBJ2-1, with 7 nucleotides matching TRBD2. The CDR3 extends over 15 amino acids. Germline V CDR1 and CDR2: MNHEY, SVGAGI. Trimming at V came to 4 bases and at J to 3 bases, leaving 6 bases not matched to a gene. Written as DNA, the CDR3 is TGTGCCAGCAGTTTTTCCCTAGCGGACTACAATGAGCAGTTCTTC. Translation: CASSFSLADYNEQFF.

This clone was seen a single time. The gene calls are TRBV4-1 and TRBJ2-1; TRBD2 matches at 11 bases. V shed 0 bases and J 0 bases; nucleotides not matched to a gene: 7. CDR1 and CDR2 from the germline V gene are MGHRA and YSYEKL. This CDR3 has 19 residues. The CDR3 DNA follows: TGCGCCAGCAGCCAAGAGATGTTGACTAGCGGGATCTCCTACAATGAGCAGTTCTTC. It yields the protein CASSQEMLTSGISYNEQFF.

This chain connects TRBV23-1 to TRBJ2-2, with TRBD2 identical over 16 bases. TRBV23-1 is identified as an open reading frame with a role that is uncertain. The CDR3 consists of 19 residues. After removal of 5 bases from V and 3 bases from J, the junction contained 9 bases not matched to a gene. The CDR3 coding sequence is TGCGCCAGCAGTGCGGGGACTAGCGGGAGGGCCCTTGACACCGGGGAGCTGTTTTTT. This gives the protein CASSAGTSGRALDTGELFF.

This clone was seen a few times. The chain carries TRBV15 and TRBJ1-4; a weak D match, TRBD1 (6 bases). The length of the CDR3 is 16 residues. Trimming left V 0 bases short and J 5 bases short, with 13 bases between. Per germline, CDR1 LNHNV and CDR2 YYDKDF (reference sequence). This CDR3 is CATSRDPGGPNEKLFF. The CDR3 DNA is TGTGCCACCAGCAGAGATCCGGGGGGCCCCAATGAAAAACTGTTTTTT.

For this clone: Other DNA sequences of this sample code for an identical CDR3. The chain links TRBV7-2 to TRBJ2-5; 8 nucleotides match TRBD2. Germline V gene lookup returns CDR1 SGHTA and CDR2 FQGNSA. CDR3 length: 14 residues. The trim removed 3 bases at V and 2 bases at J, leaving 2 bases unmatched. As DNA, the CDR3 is TGTGCCAGCAGCTTGGGCGGGGGGCAAGAGACCCAGTACTTC. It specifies CASSLGGGQETQYF.

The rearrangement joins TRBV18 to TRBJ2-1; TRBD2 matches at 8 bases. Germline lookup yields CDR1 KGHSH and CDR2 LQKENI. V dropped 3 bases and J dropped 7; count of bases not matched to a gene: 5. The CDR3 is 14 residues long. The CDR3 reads CASSPQAGANEQFF. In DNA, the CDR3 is TGTGCCAGCTCACCCCAAGCGGGGGCTAATGAGCAGTTCTTC. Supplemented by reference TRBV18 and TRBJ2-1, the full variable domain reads NAGVMQNPRHLVRRRGQEARLRCSPMKGHSHVYWYRQLPEEGLKFMVYLQKENIIDESGMPKERFSAEFPKEGPSILRIQQVVRGDSAAYFCASSPQAGANEQFFGPGTRLTVL.

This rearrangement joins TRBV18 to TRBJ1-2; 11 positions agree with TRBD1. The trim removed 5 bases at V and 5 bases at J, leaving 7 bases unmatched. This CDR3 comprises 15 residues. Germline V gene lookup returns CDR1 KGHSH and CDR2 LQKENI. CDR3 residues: CASSSDGTGGYGYTF. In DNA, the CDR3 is TGTGCCAGCTCATCCGACGGGACAGGGGGATATGGCTACACCTTC.